The 13 T cell receptor beta chains below were found in one sample sequenced in a study of blood T cell repertoires in COVID-19. The protocol was immunoSEQ multiplex PCR, while the TCRdb copy is restricted to in-frame clones and leaves out a portion. The sample consists of 120,000 to 150,000 clones, approximately 80% of them appearing once. Source material: peripheral blood. All receptors derive from a man aged 45-60 years with acute or convalescent COVID-19.

V is TRBV2 and J is TRBJ1-1; 7 bases match TRBD1. Per the germline V gene, CDR1 is SNHLY and CDR2 is FYNNEI. Trimming took 4 bases from V and 7 from J; bases not matched to a gene: 3. The CDR3 covers 12 residues. The CDR3 region is CASSVGGLEAFF. CDR3 in DNA: TGTGCCAGCAGTGTAGGGGGCCTTGAAGCTTTCTTT.

The V and J genes are TRBV6-5 and TRBJ1-1, with 7 nucleotides matching TRBD1. This CDR3 is built from 13 residues. CDR1 is MNHEY and CDR2 is SVGAGI in the germline V gene. J gave up 0 bases and V 8 bases, and 3 bases lay outside the gene matches. This chain's CDR3 is CASGDSMNTEAFF. The CDR3 nucleotides read TGTGCCAGCGGGGACAGCATGAACACTGAAGCTTTCTTT.

This chain uses TRBV5-6 with TRBJ1-6; no clear D. Germline values: CDR1 SGHDT, CDR2 YYEEEE. Trimming took 3 bases from V and 5 from J, leaving 15 bases between them. The CDR3 covers 16 residues. CDR3 nucleotides: TGTGCCAGCAGCTCCGAGGGCACGACGAATAATTCACCCCTCCACTTT. Its translation is CASSSEGTTNNSPLHF.

The rearrangement uses TRBV6-2 or TRBV6-3 and TRBJ2-6; TRBD2 matches at 11 bases. The CDR3 runs to 18 residues. Per the germline V gene, CDR1 is MNHEY and CDR2 is SVGEGT. With V trimmed by 6 bases and J by 2 bases, 9 bases remained unmatched. Here the CDR3 DNA reads TGTGCCAGCAGCCCCACCCGACTAGCGGGAACTGGGGCCAACGTCCTGACTTTC. Protein: CASSPTRLAGTGANVLTF.

V and J are TRBV19 and TRBJ1-4; weak D call: TRBD1 (5 bases). This CDR3 comprises 15 residues. Germline CDR1 reads LNHDA; CDR2 reads SQIVND (reference sequence). The germline V and J ends were trimmed by 2 bases and 7 bases, with 14 bases remaining between them. CDR3 DNA sequence: TGTGCCAGTAGTATATTTCAGCAGGGCGGTGAAAAACTGTTTTTT. This codes for CASSIFQQGGEKLFF.

The chain uses TRBV23-1 and TRBJ1-6; D ambiguous. TRBV23-1 qualifies as an ORF whose function is uncertain. The CDR3 spans 11 residues. The germline V and J ends were trimmed by 8 bases and 7 bases, with 6 bases remaining between them. The CDR3 sequence is CASVKNSPLHF. The CDR3 DNA reads as TGCGCCAGCGTTAAAAATTCACCCCTCCACTTT.

The chain employs TRBV5-5 and TRBJ2-3, with D possibly being TRBD1 (5 bases). Germline V gene sequence: CDR1 SGHKS, CDR2 YYEKEE (reference sequence). The V and J ends lost 4 bases and 4 bases respectively, with 13 bases between them. The CDR3 runs 14 residues. The CDR3 protein is CASSQIGAADTQYF. DNA of the CDR3: TGTGCCAGCAGCCAAATAGGGGCAGCAGATACGCAGTATTTT.

This sequence joins TRBV7-2 and TRBJ1-2; 10 bases are shared with TRBD1. The CDR3 spans 14 residues. V gave up 1 base and J gave up 4 bases; unmatched junction bases: 0. From germline, CDR1 is SGHTA and CDR2 FQGNSA. CDR3 in DNA: TGTGCCAGCAGCTTAGGGACAGGGGGCTATGGCTACACCTTC. This gives the protein CASSLGTGGYGYTF.

This chain links TRBV24-1 with TRBJ2-3; 13 bases align to TRBD2. J gave up 6 bases and V 7 bases, and 12 bases lay outside the gene matches. This CDR3 has 17 residues. Germline CDR1 is KGHDR and CDR2 is SFDVKD. The CDR3 nucleotides read TGTGCCACCAGGGCGCGGACTAGCGGGGGCCGTAGCGATACGCAGTATTTT. Translated: CATRARTSGGRSDTQYF.

In this sample, this clone turned up once. The gene calls are TRBV6-2 or TRBV6-3 and TRBJ2-2, with D possibly being TRBD2 (6 bases). The CDR3 runs to 15 residues. Germline assignment: CDR1 MNHEY and CDR2 SVGEGT. V was clipped by 6 bases and J by 1 base, with 12 bases between them. The CDR3 region has the DNA TGTGCCAGCAGCCGACGGGACTGGAACACCGGGGAGCTGTTTTTT. This gives the protein CASSRRDWNTGELFF.

The chain combines TRBV19 with TRBJ2-5, with a weak D call TRBD1 (6 bases). The V gene lost 4 bases and the J gene lost 1 base, with 7 bases spanning the gap. CDR1 and CDR2 (germline): LNHDA, SQIVND (reference sequence). The CDR3 has 13 amino acids. In DNA form, the CDR3 reads TGTGCCAGTAGTACGGACAGCCAAGAGACCCAGTACTTC. Residues: CASSTDSQETQYF.

The sample holds a few counts of this clone. V and J are TRBV19 and TRBJ1-2; TRBD1 might be the D (6 bases). Germline V CDR1 and CDR2: LNHDA, SQIVND (reference sequence). With 5 bases removed from V and 7 bases from J, the gap between germline ends came to 14 bases. The CDR3 sequence is 13 residues long. The CDR3 protein is CASSWGRDGGYTF. The CDR3 DNA is TGTGCCAGTAGTTGGGGGCGAGACGGTGGCTACACCTTC. Based on the CDR3 plus reference TRBV19 and TRBJ1-2, the full variable domain is DGGITQSPKYLFRKEGQNVTLSCEQNLNHDAMYWYRQDPGQGLRLIYYSQIVNDFQKGDIAEGYSVSREKKESFPLTVTSAQKNPTAFYLCASSWGRDGGYTFGSGTRLTVV.

For the CDR3, the DNA is TGTGCCAGCAGCTTGGGGCCTGATTCACCCCTCCACTTT. Protein product: CASSLGPDSPLHF. The V and J genes are TRBV7-3 and TRBJ1-6; maybe TRBD1 (5 bases). V dropped 3 bases and J dropped 8 bases, with 8 bases sitting between them. This CDR3 comprises 13 residues. CDR1 and CDR2 (germline): SGHTA, FQGTGA.